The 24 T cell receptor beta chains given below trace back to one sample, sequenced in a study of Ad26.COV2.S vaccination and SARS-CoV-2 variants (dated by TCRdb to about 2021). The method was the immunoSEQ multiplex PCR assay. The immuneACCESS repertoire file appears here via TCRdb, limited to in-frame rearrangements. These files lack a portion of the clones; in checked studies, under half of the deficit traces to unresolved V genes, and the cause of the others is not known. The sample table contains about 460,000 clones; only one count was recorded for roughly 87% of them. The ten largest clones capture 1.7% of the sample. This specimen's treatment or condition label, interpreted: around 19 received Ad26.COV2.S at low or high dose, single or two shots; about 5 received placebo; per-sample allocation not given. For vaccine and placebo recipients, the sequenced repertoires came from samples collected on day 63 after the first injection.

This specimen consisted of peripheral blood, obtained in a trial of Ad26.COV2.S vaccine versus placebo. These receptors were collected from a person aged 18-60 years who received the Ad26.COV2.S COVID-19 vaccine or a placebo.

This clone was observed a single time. The CDR3 loop is CASSDPAGGGTDTQYF. DNA for the CDR3: TGTGCCAGCAGTGACCCGGCGGGAGGTGGCACAGATACGCAGTATTTT. The chain joins TRBV28 to TRBJ2-3; 8 bases are a match to TRBD2. The germline gives CDR1 MDHEN, CDR2 SYDVKM. V lost 5 bases to trimming and J lost 1 base; unmatched junction nucleotides: 8. The CDR3 contains 16 residues.

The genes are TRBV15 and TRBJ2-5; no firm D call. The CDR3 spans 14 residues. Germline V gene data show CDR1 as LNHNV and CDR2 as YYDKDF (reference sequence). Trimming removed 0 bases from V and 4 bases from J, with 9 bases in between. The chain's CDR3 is CATSRDRARETQYF. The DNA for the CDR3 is TGTGCCACCAGCAGAGATAGGGCCCGAGAGACCCAGTACTTC.

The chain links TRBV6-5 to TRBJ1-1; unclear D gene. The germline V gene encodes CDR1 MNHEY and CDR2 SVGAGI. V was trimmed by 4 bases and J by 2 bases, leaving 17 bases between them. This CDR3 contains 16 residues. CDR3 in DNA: TGTGCCAGCAGTTGGGCCCCTGGATTGAGTAACACTGAAGCTTTCTTT. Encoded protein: CASSWAPGLSNTEAFF.

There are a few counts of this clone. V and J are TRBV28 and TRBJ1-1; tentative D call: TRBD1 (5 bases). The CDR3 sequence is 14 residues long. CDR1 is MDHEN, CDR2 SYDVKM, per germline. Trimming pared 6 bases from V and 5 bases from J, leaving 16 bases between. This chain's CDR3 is CASRARTRQTEAFF. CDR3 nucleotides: TGTGCCAGCAGAGCCCGAACCCGACAGACTGAAGCTTTCTTT.

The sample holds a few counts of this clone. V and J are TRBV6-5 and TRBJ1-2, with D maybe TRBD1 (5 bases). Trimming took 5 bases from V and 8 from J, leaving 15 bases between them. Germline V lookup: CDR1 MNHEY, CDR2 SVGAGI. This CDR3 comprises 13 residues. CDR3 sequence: CASSPRDRGGYTF. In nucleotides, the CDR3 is TGTGCCAGCAGTCCCCGGGACCGTGGAGGCTACACCTTC.

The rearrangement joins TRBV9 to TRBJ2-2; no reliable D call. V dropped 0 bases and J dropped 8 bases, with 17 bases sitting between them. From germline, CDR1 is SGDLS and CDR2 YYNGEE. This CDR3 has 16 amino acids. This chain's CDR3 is CASSVAGPQNLGELFF. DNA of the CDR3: TGTGCCAGCAGCGTAGCTGGGCCACAGAACCTTGGGGAGCTGTTTTTT.

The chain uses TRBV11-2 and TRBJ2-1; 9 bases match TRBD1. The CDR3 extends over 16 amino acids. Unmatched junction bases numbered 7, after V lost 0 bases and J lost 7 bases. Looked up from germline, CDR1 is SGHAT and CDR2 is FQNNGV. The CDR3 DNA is TGTGCCAGCAGCTTAGATCGGTGGGACAGGGATAATGAGCAGTTCTTC. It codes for CASSLDRWDRDNEQFF.

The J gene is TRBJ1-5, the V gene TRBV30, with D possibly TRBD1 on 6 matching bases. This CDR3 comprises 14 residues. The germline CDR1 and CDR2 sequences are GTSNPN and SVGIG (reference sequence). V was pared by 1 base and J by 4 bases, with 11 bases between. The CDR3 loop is CAWSEQGRNQPQHF. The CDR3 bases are TGTGCCTGGAGTGAACAGGGACGAAATCAGCCCCAGCATTTT.

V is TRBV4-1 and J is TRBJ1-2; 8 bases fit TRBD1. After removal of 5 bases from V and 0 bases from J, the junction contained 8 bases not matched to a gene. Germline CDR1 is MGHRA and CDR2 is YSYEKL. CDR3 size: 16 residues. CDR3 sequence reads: CASSAQGDLSNYGYTF. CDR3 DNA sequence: TGCGCCAGCAGCGCACAGGGGGATTTATCTAACTATGGCTACACCTTC.

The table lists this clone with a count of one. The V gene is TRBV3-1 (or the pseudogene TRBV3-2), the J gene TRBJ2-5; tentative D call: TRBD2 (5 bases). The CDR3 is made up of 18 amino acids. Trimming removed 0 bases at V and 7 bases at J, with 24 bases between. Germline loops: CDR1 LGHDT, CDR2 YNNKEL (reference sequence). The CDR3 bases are TGTGCCAGCAGCCAAGAGTTGGGAGCAGCGTGGCTTTTTGGGACCCAGTACTTC. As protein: CASSQELGAAWLFGTQYF.

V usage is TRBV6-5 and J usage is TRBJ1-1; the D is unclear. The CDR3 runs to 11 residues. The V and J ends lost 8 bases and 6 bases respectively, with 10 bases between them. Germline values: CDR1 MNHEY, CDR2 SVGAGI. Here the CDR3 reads CASLAGAEAFF. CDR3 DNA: TGTGCCAGCCTTGCGGGTGCTGAAGCTTTCTTT.

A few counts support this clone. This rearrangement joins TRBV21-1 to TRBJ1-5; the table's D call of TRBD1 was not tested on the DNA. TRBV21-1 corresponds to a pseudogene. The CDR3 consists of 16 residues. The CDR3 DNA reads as TGTGCCAGCAGCAAAGTGGGCAGGGGCTTGCATCAGCCCCAGCATTTT. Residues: CASSKVGRGLHQPQHF.

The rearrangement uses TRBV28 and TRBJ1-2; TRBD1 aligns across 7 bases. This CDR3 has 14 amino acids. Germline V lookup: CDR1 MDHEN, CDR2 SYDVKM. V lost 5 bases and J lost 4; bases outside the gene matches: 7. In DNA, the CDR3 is TGTGCCAGCAGTGAGGACAGGCTAGGCTATGGCTACACCTTC. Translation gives CASSEDRLGYGYTF.

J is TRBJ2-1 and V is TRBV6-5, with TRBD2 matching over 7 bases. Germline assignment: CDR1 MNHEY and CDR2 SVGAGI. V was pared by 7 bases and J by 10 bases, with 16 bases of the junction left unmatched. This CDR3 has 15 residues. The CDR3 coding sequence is TGTGCCAGCACCCCTAGCGGTCTTCCCCAATCGGAGCAGTTCTTC. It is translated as CASTPSGLPQSEQFF.

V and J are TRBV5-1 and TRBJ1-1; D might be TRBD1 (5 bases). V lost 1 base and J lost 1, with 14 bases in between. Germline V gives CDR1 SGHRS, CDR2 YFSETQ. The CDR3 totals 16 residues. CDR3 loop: CASSLMSRGTNTEAFF. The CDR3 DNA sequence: TGCGCCAGCAGCTTGATGAGCCGGGGGACGAACACTGAAGCTTTCTTT.

This CDR3 is CASNPGDRLTDTQYF. CDR3 coding DNA: TGTGCCAGCAACCCGGGGGACAGACTCACAGATACGCAGTATTTT. The rearrangement links TRBV2 to TRBJ2-3, with a possible D match to TRBD1 (7 bases). The CDR3 extends over 15 amino acids. The germline CDR1 and CDR2 sequences are SNHLY and FYNNEI. V lost 7 bases and J lost 2, with 16 bases in between.

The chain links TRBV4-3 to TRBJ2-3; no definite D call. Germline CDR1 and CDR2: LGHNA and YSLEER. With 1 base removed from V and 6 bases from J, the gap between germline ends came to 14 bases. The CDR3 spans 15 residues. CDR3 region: CASSQGTSRLDTQYF. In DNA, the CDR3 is TGCGCCAGCAGCCAAGGAACCTCCCGGCTCGATACGCAGTATTTT.

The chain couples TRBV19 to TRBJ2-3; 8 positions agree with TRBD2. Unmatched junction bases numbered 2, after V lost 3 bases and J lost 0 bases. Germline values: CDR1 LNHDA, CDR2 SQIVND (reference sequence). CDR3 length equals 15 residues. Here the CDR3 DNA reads TGTGCCAGTAGTATCTGGACTAGCAGCACAGATACGCAGTATTTT. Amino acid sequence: CASSIWTSSTDTQYF. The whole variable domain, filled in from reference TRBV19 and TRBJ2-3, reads DGGITQSPKYLFRKEGQNVTLSCEQNLNHDAMYWYRQDPGQGLRLIYYSQIVNDFQKGDIAEGYSVSREKKESFPLTVTSAQKNPTAFYLCASSIWTSSTDTQYFGPGTRLTVL.

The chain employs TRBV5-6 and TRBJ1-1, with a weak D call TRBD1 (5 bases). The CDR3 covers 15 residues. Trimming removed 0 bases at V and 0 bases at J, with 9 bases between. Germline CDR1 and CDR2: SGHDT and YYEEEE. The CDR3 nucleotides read TGTGCCAGCAGCTTGGGCCTGGGGCTGAACACTGAAGCTTTCTTT. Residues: CASSLGLGLNTEAFF. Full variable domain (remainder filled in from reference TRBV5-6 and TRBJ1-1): DAGVTQSPTHLIKTRGQQVTLRCSPKSGHDTVSWYQQALGQGPQFIFQYYEEEERQRGNFPDRFSGHQFPNYSSELNVNALLLGDSALYLCASSLGLGLNTEAFFGQGTRLTVV.

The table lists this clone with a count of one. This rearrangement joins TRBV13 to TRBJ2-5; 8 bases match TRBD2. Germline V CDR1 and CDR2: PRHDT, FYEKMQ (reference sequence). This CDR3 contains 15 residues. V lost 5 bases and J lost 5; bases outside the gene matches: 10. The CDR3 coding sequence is TGTGCCAGCAGCCCCGGGACTAGATCATGGGAGACCCAGTACTTC. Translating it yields CASSPGTRSWETQYF.

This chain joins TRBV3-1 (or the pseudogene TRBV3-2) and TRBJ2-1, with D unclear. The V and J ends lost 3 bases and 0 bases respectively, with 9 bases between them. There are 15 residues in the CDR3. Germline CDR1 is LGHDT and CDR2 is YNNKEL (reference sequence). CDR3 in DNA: TGTGCCAGCAGCCAGCCGATTAGCTCCTACAATGAGCAGTTCTTC. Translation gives CASSQPISSYNEQFF.

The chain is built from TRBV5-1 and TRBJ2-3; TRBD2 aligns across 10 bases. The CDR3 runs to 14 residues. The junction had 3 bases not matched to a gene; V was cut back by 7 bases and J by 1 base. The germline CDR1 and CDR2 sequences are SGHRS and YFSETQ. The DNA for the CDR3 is TGCGCCAGCGGAGGGACTAGCGGCACAGATACGCAGTATTTT. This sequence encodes CASGGTSGTDTQYF.

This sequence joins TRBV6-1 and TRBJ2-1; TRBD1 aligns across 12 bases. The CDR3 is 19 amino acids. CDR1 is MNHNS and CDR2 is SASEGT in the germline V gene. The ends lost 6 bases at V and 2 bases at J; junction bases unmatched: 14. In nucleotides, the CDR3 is TGTGCCAGCAGGGAACCGGGACAGGGGGCTTCTTGGACCTACAATGAGCAGTTCTTC. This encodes CASREPGQGASWTYNEQFF.

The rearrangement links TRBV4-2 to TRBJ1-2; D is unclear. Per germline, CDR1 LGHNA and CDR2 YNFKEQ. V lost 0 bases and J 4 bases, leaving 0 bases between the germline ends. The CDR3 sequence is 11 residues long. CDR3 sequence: CASSQDYGYTF. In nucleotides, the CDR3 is TGTGCCAGCAGCCAAGACTATGGCTACACCTTC.